This T cell receptor beta chain is drawn from a study of cytomegalovirus exposure and HLA in healthy donors. Study-level background: In terms of ancestry, the Caucasian-associated cluster contained about four fifths of the 398 genotyped donors. Findings and caveats of the study: It was only CMV serostatus that was available as immune exposure information. Among donors in an Asian-associated ancestry cluster, a later analysis reportedly found fewer N-insertions than the roughly 700-donor mean. Segments of the TCR beta V type were, in most cases, productive about 90% or about 30% of the time in an earlier analysis.

Germline lookup yields CDR1 MDHEN and CDR2 SYDVKM. V was clipped by 2 bases and J by 4 bases, with 17 bases between them. The CDR3 spans 16 residues. PCR amplification relied on 60 Vbeta primers (plus 13 Jbeta primers). The table came from immunoSEQ multiplex PCR; TCRdb's copy has only in-frame clones and leaves some out. Seen here are about 120,000 clones, more than 80% observed once, and the top ten hold around 2.5%. As to this clone: What it binds is not known.

The rearrangement uses TRBV28 and TRBJ2-5; perhaps TRBD2 as D (6 bases). The receptor was isolated from a man between 25 and 39 years old in good health and CMV-seronegative. Sequencing was performed on PBMCs. This CDR3 reads CASSLSKREWSETQYF. The CDR3 region has the DNA TGTGCCAGCAGTTTAAGCAAACGGGAGTGGTCAGAGACCCAGTACTTC.